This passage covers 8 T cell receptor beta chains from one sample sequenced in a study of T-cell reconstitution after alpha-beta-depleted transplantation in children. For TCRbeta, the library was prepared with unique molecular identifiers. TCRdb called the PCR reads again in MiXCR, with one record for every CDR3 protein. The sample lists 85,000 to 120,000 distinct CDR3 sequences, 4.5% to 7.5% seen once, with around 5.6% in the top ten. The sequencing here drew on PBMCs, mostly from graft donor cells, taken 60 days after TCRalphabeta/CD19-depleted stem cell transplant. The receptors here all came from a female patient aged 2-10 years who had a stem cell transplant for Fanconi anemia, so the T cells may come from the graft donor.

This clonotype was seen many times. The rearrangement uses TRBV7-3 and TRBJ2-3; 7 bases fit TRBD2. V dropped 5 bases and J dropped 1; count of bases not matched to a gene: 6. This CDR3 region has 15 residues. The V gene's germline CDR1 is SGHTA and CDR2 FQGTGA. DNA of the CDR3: TGTGCCAGCAGCGTAGGTACTAGCGGCACAGATACGCAGTATTTT. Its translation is CASSVGTSGTDTQYF. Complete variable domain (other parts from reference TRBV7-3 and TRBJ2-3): GAGVSQTPSNKVTEKGKYVELRCDPISGHTALYWYRQSLGQGPEFLIYFQGTGAADDSGLPNDRFFAVRPEGSVSTLKIQRTERGDSAVYLCASSVGTSGTDTQYFGPGTRLTVL.

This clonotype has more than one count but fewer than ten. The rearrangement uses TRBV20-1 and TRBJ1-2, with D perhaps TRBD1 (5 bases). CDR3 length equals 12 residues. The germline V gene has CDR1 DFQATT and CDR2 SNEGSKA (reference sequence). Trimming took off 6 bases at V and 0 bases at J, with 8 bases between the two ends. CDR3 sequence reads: CSAGTPNYGYTF. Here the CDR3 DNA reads TGCAGTGCCGGGACCCCTAACTATGGCTACACCTTC.

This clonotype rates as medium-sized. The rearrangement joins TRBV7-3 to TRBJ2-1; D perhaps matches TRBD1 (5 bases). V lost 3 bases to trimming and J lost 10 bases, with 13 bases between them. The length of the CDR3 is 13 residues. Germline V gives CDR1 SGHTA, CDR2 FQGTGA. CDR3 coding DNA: TGTGCCAGCAGCTTTTCCAGGGTGTCGGAGCAGTTCTTC. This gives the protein CASSFSRVSEQFF.

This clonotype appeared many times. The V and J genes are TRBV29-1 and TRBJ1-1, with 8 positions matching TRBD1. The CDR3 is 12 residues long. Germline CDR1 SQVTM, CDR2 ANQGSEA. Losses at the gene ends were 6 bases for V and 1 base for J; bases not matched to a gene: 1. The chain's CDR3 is CSVDRENTEAFF. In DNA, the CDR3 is TGCAGCGTGGACAGGGAGAACACTGAAGCTTTCTTT.

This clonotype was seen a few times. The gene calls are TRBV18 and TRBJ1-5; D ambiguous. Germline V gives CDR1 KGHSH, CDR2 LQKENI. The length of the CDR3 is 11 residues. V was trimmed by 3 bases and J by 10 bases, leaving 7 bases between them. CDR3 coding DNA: TGTGCCAGCTCACCGGCACCACCCCAGCATTTT. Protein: CASSPAPPQHF.

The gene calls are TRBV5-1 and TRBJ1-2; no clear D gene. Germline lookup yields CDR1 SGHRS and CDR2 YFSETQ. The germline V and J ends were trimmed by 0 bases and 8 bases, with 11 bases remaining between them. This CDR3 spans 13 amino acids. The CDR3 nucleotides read TGCGCCAGCAGCTTGGCCGTGGGCCTCGGCTACACCTTC. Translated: CASSLAVGLGYTF.

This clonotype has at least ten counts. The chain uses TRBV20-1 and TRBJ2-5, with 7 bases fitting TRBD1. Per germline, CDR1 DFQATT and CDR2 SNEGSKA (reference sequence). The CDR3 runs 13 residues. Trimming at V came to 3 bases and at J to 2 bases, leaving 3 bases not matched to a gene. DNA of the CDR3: TGCAGTGCTAGTGACAGGGCGCAAGAGACCCAGTACTTC. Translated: CSASDRAQETQYF.

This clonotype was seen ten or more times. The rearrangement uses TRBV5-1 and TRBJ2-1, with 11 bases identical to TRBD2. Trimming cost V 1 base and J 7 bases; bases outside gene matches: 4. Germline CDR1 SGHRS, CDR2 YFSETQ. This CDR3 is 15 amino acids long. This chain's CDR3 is CASSLLLAGANEQFF. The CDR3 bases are TGCGCCAGCAGCTTGCTACTAGCGGGGGCTAATGAGCAGTTCTTC.